What follows is one T cell receptor beta chain and its context. Antigen unknown. Relative to the germline gene, one junction end is altered; a read error may explain this. Clinical symptoms, serum thyroxine, TRAb, thyroid ultrasound and orbital computed tomography established diagnosis. The sample is drawn from a study of T cells in Graves' hyperthyroidism and ophthalmopathy. Study context: At the time of initial diagnosis and before any treatment, peripheral blood was collected.

General observations from the study: Most thyroid clonotypes expanded above 0.001 were also detected in blood.

CDR1 and CDR2 from the germline V gene are SGHVS and FQNEAQ. The CDR3 extends over 14 amino acids. There were TCR beta CDR3 regions amplified from RNA transcripts. A set of HTBI primers served as the primers for a first-round RT-PCR of the TCR CDR3. TCRdb processed the multiplex PCR reads anew with MiXCR; each CDR3 protein has one entry. The data show hundreds of thousands of distinct CDR3 sequences, roughly 15% seen once. Source material: blood. V and J are TRBV7-8 and TRBJ2-1; D is unresolved. This sequence originates from a woman aged 45-60 years with Graves' ophthalmopathy. CDR3 nucleotides: TGTGCCAGCAGTTTAGTATCCCGGGTAAATGAGCAGTTCTTC. Protein product: CASSLVSRVNEQFF.